The 19 T cell receptor beta chains below were found in one sample sequenced in a study of cytomegalovirus exposure and HLA in healthy donors. The PCR employed 60 Vbeta primers together with 13 Jbeta primers. Assay: immunoSEQ multiplex PCR; the TCRdb copy retains only in-frame clones and omits some. In total, the table holds under 200,000 clones. The source material was PBMCs. Source of these receptors: a man aged 30-40 years in good health and CMV-seronegative.

This rearrangement joins TRBV7-2 to TRBJ2-1; 12 bases agree with TRBD2. Germline CDR1 reads SGHTA; CDR2 reads FQGNSA. Trimming at V came to 2 bases and at J to 5 bases, leaving 1 base not matched to a gene. CDR3 length: 15 amino acids. The CDR3 coding sequence is TGTGCCAGCAGCTTAAGGACTAGCGGGGACAATGAGCAGTTCTTC. It translates to CASSLRTSGDNEQFF. Filled out from reference TRBV7-2 and TRBJ2-1, the complete variable domain reads GAGVSQSPSNKVTEKGKDVELRCDPISGHTALYWYRQSLGQGLEFLIYFQGNSAPDKSGLPSDRFSAERTGGSVSTLTIQRTQQEDSAVYLCASSLRTSGDNEQFFGPGTRLTVL.

This chain connects TRBV5-1 to TRBJ1-2; D is ambiguous. The CDR3 is 15 residues long. The germline gives CDR1 SGHRS, CDR2 YFSETQ. V dropped 3 bases and J dropped 6 bases, with 18 bases sitting between them. CDR3 amino acids: CASSSDLAGFNGYTF. Written as DNA, the CDR3 is TGCGCCAGCAGCTCGGACTTGGCGGGATTCAATGGCTACACCTTC.

The CDR3 loop is CASSLEPGHYYEQYF. CDR3 nucleotides: TGTGCCAGCAGTTTGGAACCGGGACATTACTACGAGCAGTACTTC. This chain joins TRBV27 and TRBJ2-7; maybe TRBD1 (6 bases). V was clipped by 3 bases and J by 3 bases, with 15 bases between them. The CDR3 is made up of 15 amino acids. Germline V gene data show CDR1 as MNHEY and CDR2 as SMNVEV (reference sequence).

This rearrangement joins TRBV11-3 to TRBJ2-1; 12 bases are shared with TRBD2. V shed 3 bases, J shed 2 bases, and the junction held 2 bases outside the gene matches. CDR3 size: 16 residues. In germline, CDR1 is SGHNT, CDR2 YENEEA. The CDR3 protein is CASSFRTSGAYNEQFF. The CDR3 DNA sequence: TGTGCCAGCAGCTTCAGGACTAGCGGGGCCTACAATGAGCAGTTCTTC.

This chain joins TRBV28 and TRBJ1-2; D is perhaps TRBD1 (6 bases). Germline V lookup: CDR1 MDHEN, CDR2 SYDVKM. V lost 6 bases and J 4 bases, leaving 9 bases between the germline ends. The CDR3 is made up of 12 amino acids. CDR3 sequence reads: CASRTTGYGYTF. DNA for the CDR3: TGTGCCAGCAGGACGACAGGCTATGGCTACACCTTC.

The chain uses TRBV6-5 and TRBJ1-1; 9 bases are a match to TRBD1. With V trimmed by 6 bases and J by 5 bases, 10 bases remained unmatched. This CDR3 has 15 residues. Germline CDR1 is MNHEY and CDR2 is SVGAGI. The CDR3 DNA sequence: TGTGCCAGCAGCCAACACAGGGGGCTGGGAACTGAAGCTTTCTTT. Translated: CASSQHRGLGTEAFF.

V usage is TRBV5-5 and J usage is TRBJ1-5, with D unresolved. CDR1 is SGHKS, CDR2 YYEKEE, per germline (reference sequence). The CDR3 has 13 residues. Trimming removed 2 bases from V and 5 bases from J, with 8 bases in between. CDR3 loop: CASSLGEDQPQHF. In DNA form, the CDR3 reads TGTGCCAGCAGCTTAGGAGAGGATCAGCCCCAGCATTTT.

The chain has TRBV6-5 and TRBJ1-2; no clear D. Deletions cut 5 bases from V and 5 bases from J, with 12 bases between. This CDR3 is 13 amino acids long. From germline, CDR1 is MNHEY and CDR2 SVGAGI. CDR3 bases: TGTGCCAGCAGTCCCGAGGCCGGGTATGGCTACACCTTC. Protein product: CASSPEAGYGYTF.

The V gene is TRBV5-1, the J gene TRBJ2-6; D perhaps matches TRBD2 (5 bases). V was shortened by 4 bases and J by 1 base, with 12 bases between the two germline ends. CDR1 and CDR2 from the germline V gene are SGHRS and YFSETQ. The CDR3 extends over 16 amino acids. This chain's CDR3 is CASSPHRGSGANVLTF. CDR3 nucleotide sequence: TGCGCCAGCAGCCCCCATCGAGGGTCTGGGGCCAACGTCCTGACTTTC.

The rearrangement links TRBV19 to TRBJ2-5; no clear D gene. Germline V CDR1 and CDR2: LNHDA, SQIVND (reference sequence). This CDR3 contains 12 residues. The germline V and J ends were trimmed by 5 bases and 4 bases, with 8 bases remaining between them. The CDR3 is CASSRLGETQYF. The CDR3, as DNA: TGTGCCAGTAGTCGCCTCGGAGAGACCCAGTACTTC.

Points on this clone: This CDR3 is also generated by other DNA sequences in the sample. The chain links TRBV19 to TRBJ1-4; D gene ambiguous. CDR3 size: 14 residues. Germline CDR1 and CDR2: LNHDA and SQIVND (reference sequence). CDR3 amino acids: CAQNEKDTNEKLFF. For the CDR3, the DNA is TGTGCGCAAAACGAGAAAGACACAAATGAAAAACTGTTTTTT.

The chain has TRBV5-4 and TRBJ2-7; 7 bases map to TRBD1. Trimming took 3 bases from V and 4 from J; bases not matched to a gene: 7. This CDR3 has 14 amino acids. Germline lookup yields CDR1 SGHNT and CDR2 YYREEE (reference sequence). This chain's CDR3 is CASSYPGQPYEQYF. As DNA, the CDR3 is TGTGCCAGCAGCTACCCGGGACAGCCGTACGAGCAGTACTTC.

The chain has TRBV9 and TRBJ1-1, with unresolved D. The CDR3 consists of 13 residues. The germline V gene has CDR1 SGDLS and CDR2 YYNGEE. The V gene lost 0 bases and the J gene lost 6 bases, with 9 bases spanning the gap. The CDR3 reads CASSVGLPSEAFF. DNA for the CDR3: TGTGCCAGCAGCGTAGGTCTCCCTTCTGAAGCTTTCTTT.

This chain joins TRBV5-1 and TRBJ2-3; D gene ambiguous. The germline gives CDR1 SGHRS, CDR2 YFSETQ. The V end lost 1 base, the J end lost 2 bases, and 11 bases lay between the germline ends. The CDR3 spans 15 residues. The CDR3 nucleotides are TGCGCCAGCAGCTTGAGCCCTCCCTTCACAGATACGCAGTATTTT. Its translation: CASSLSPPFTDTQYF. The variable domain in full, completed from reference TRBV5-1 and TRBJ2-3, reads KAGVTQTPRYLIKTRGQQVTLSCSPISGHRSVSWYQQTPGQGLQFLFEYFSETQRNKGNFPGRFSGRQFSNSRSEMNVSTLELGDSALYLCASSLSPPFTDTQYFGPGTRLTVL.

V usage is TRBV29-1 and J usage is TRBJ1-2, with D hard to call. Trimming left V 3 bases short and J 5 bases short, with 13 bases between. Germline assignment: CDR1 SQVTM and CDR2 ANQGSEA. The CDR3 length is 13 residues. This CDR3 reads CSVDLFRSYGYTF. In DNA, the CDR3 is TGCAGCGTTGACCTTTTTCGTTCGTATGGCTACACCTTC.

This sequence joins TRBV5-4 and TRBJ2-1; a weak D match, TRBD2 (6 bases). The CDR3 covers 13 residues. Germline V CDR1 and CDR2: SGHNT, YYREEE (reference sequence). V lost 3 bases and J lost 6, with 10 bases in between. The CDR3 DNA is TGTGCCAGCAGCTCGGGACTGCCCAATGAGCAGTTCTTC. Its translation: CASSSGLPNEQFF.

The V gene is TRBV12-5, the J gene TRBJ1-2; D is undetermined. Looked up from germline, CDR1 is LGHNT and CDR2 is FRNRAP. Trimming pared 7 bases from V and 1 base from J, leaving 13 bases between. This CDR3 spans 14 amino acids. The CDR3 loop is CASAPPGGNYGYTF. In DNA, the CDR3 is TGTGCTAGTGCACCCCCAGGAGGTAACTATGGCTACACCTTC.

The chain joins TRBV7-2 to TRBJ2-2; tentatively, D is TRBD1 (7 bases). Germline values: CDR1 SGHTA, CDR2 FQGNSA. This CDR3 spans 14 amino acids. Trimming took off 5 bases at V and 6 bases at J, with 13 bases between the two ends. The CDR3 DNA follows: TGTGCCAGCAGCCCGCAGGGGGGAGCCGGGGAGCTGTTTTTT. The encoded protein is CASSPQGGAGELFF.

V and J are TRBV7-8 and TRBJ2-1, with a tentative D call TRBD2 (6 bases). The CDR3 runs to 16 residues. Germline CDR1 and CDR2: SGHVS and FQNEAQ. Trimming took off 3 bases at V and 1 base at J, with 13 bases between the two ends. CDR3 protein: CASSFISSASYNEQFF. The CDR3 region has the DNA TGTGCCAGCAGCTTCATTTCTAGCGCATCCTACAATGAGCAGTTCTTC.